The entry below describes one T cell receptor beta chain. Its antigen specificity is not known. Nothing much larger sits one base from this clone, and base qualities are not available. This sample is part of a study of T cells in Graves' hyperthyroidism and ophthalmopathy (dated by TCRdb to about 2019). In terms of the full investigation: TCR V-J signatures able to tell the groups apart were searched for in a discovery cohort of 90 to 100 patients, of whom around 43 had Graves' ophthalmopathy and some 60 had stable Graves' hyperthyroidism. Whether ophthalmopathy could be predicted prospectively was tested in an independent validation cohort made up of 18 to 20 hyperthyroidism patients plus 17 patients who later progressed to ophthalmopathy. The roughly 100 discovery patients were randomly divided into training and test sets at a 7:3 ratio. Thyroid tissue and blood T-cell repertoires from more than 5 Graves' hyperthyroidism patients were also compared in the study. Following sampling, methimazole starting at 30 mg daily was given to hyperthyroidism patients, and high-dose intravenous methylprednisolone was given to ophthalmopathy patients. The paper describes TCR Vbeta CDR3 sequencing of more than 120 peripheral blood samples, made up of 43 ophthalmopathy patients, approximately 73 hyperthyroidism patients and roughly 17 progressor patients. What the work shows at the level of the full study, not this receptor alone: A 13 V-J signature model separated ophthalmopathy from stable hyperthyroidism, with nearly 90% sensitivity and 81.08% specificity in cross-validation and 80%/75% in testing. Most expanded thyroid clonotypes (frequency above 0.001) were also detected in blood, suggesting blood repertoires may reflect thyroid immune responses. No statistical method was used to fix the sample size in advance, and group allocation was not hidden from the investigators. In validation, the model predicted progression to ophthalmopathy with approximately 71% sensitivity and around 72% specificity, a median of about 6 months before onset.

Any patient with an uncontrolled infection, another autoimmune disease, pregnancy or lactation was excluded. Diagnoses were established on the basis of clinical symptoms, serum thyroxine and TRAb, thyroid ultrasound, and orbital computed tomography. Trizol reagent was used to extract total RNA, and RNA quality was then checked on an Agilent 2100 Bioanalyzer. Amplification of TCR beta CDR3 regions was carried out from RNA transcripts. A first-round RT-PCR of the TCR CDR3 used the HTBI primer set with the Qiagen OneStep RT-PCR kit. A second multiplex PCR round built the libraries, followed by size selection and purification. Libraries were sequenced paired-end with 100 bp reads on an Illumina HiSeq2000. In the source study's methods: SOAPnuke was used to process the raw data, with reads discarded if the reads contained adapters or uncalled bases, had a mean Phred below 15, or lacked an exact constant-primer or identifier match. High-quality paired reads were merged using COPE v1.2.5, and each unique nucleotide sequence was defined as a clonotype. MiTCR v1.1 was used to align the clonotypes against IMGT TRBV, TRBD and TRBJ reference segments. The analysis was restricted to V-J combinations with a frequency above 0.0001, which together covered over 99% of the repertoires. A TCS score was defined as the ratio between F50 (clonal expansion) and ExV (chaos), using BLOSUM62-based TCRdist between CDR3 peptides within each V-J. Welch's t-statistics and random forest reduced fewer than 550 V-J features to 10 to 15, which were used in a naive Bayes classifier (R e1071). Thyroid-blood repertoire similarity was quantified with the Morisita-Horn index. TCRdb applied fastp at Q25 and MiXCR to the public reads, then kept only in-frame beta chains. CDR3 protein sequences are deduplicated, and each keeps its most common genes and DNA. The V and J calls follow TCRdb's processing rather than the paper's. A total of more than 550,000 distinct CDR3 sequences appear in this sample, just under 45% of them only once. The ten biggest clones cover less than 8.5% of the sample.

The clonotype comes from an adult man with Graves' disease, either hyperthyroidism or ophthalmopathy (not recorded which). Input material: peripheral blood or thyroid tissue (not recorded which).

The CDR3 reads as follows: CATSRKTGANSPLHF. The DNA is as follows: TGTGCCACCAGCAGAAAGACAGGGGCCAATTCACCCCTCCACTTT. The sequence is built from TRBV15 and TRBJ1-6; 8 bases in the junction line up with TRBD1. CDR1 and CDR2 (LNHNV, YYDKDF) derive from the germline V gene (reference sequence). The germline V and J ends show losses of 2 bases and 7 bases respectively, and no gene match explains 4 bases of the junction. The CDR3 sequence holds 15 residues, the cysteine and phenylalanine included. Here the CDR3 DNA is all that survives: 45 bases in frame from base 1.